A selection of T cell receptor beta chains follows, all from one sample in a study of T cell changes during pregnancy in multiple sclerosis. Assay: immunoSEQ multiplex PCR; the TCRdb copy retains only in-frame clones and omits some. The sample yields about 45,000 clones, about 89% seen once. Sequenced material: CD4+ T cells from peripheral blood mononuclear cells, taken in the first trimester of pregnancy. These receptors were taken from a female donor with multiple sclerosis, enrolled in a pregnancy study. CDR3s include the opening cysteine and the closing phenylalanine or tryptophan. The D gene is left open where the match is weak. Rows give clone size only sometimes, using once, few, many, or a class for an expanded clone.

NA	TRBV15	TRBJ1-1	NA	CATSRGDHMNTEAFF	TGTGCCACCAGCAGGGGAGATCACATGAACACTGAAGCTTTCTTT
NA	TRBV27	TRBJ2-4	NA	CASRSRVNIQYF	TGTGCCAGCAGGAGCAGGGTAAACATTCAGTACTTC
NA	TRBV5-1	TRBJ2-7	TRBD2	CATSLGGRWDEQYF	TGCGCAACCAGCCTCGGCGGGAGGTGGGACGAGCAGTACTTC
NA	TRBV5-1	TRBJ1-3	NA	CASSLARGNTIYF	TGCGCCAGCAGCTTGGCCAGGGGAAACACCATATATTTT
NA	TRBV2	TRBJ1-3	NA	CASSLQGYSGNTIYF	TGTGCCAGCAGTTTGCAGGGGTACTCTGGAAACACCATATATTTT
NA	TRBV4-1	TRBJ2-1	NA	CASSQVDMGWVYNEQFF	TGCGCCAGCAGCCAAGTGGACATGGGGTGGGTATACAATGAGCAGTTCTTC
few	TRBV30	TRBJ1-1	TRBD1	CAWDTGGGNTEAFF	TGTGCCTGGGACACAGGGGGAGGGAACACTGAAGCTTTCTTT
NA	TRBV19	TRBJ2-1	TRBD1	CASTKGTGSYNEQFF	TGTGCCAGTACCAAGGGGACAGGGAGCTACAATGAGCAGTTCTTC
NA	TRBV19	TRBJ1-5	NA	CASSIDSPRSSNQPQHF	TGTGCCAGTAGTATAGACTCACCACGGAGTAGCAATCAGCCCCAGCATTTT
NA	TRBV29-1	TRBJ1-2	NA	CSVSSLEGGYTF	TGCAGCGTTTCTTCCTTGGAGGGGGGCTACACCTTC
NA	TRBV29-1	TRBJ2-1	TRBD2	CITTSGLGQFF	TGCATCACGACGTCTGGACTAGGTCAGTTCTTC
NA	TRBV7-9	TRBJ1-2	NA	CASSDGIYGYTF	TGTGCCAGCAGCGACGGGATCTATGGCTACACCTTC
NA	TRBV6-5	TRBJ2-1	NA	CASSLSGGGDEQFF	TGTGCCAGCAGTTTGTCGGGAGGGGGCGATGAGCAGTTCTTC
NA	TRBV5-1	TRBJ2-1	TRBD2	CASSHSGNPYNEQFF	TGCGCCAGCAGTCACAGCGGGAACCCCTACAATGAGCAGTTCTTC
NA	TRBV28	TRBJ1-2	TRBD1	CASSYRGRNYGYTF	TGTGCCAGCAGTTACAGGGGCAGGAACTATGGCTACACCTTC
NA	TRBV4-2	TRBJ2-2	TRBD2	CASSRSAGGAGELFF	TGTGCCAGCAGCCGATCCGCGGGGGGGGCCGGGGAGCTGTTTTTT
NA	TRBV30	TRBJ1-4	TRBD1	CAWSAGDRGPINEKLFF	TGTGCCTGGAGTGCTGGGGACAGGGGGCCGATTAATGAAAAACTGTTTTTT
NA	TRBV5-1	TRBJ1-2	NA	CASSLDRPNYGYTF	TGCGCCAGCAGCTTGGACAGGCCGAACTATGGCTACACCTTC